This is a list of T cell receptor beta chains from one sample in a study of cytomegalovirus exposure and HLA in healthy donors. Only in-frame clones appear in the TCRdb table, and some are missing; sequencing was by immunoSEQ multiplex PCR. The table records approximately 100,000 clones, 60% to 85% of them present only once. The specimen was PBMCs. Receptors were obtained from a man in his fifties or sixties in good health and CMV-seronegative. CDR3s include the opening cysteine and the closing phenylalanine or tryptophan. The order of the fields is J gene, D gene, clone size, V gene, CDR3 protein, CDR3 DNA. A D gene is named only where the DNA matches it firmly. Clone size is stated in some rows and not others, as once, few, many or a class when expanded.

>TRBJ2-4|TRBD1|NA|TRBV6-1
CASREGALAKNIQYF
TGTGCCAGCCGAGAGGGGGCCCTAGCCAAAAACATTCAGTACTTC
>TRBJ2-3|NA|NA|TRBV11-2
CASSFTGSARSRTDTQYF
TGTGCCAGCAGCTTTACAGGGAGCGCCAGGTCTCGAACAGATACGCAGTATTTT
>TRBJ1-5|NA|once|TRBV28
CASSFVVQPQHF
TGTGCCAGCAGTTTTGTAGTTCAGCCCCAGCATTTT
>TRBJ2-1|NA|NA|TRBV7-6
CASSLHRDLQFF
TGTGCCAGCAGCTTGCACAGGGATTTGCAGTTCTTC
>TRBJ2-7|NA|NA|TRBV27
CASTRQGGEQYF
TGTGCCAGCACGAGGCAGGGTGGTGAGCAGTACTTC
>TRBJ2-7|NA|NA|TRBV5-4
CASSHDGGSYEQYF
TGTGCCAGCAGCCATGATGGGGGGTCCTACGAGCAGTACTTC
>TRBJ2-7|NA|NA|TRBV2
CASTDRVPYEQYF
TGTGCCAGCACCGACCGGGTACCCTACGAGCAGTACTTC
>TRBJ2-2|TRBD2|NA|TRBV19
CASSVETSGRARNTGELFF
TGTGCCAGTAGTGTGGAGACTAGCGGGAGGGCACGAAACACCGGGGAGCTGTTTTTT
>TRBJ2-5|TRBD2|NA|TRBV27
CASGPLAGGRGETQYF
TGTGCCAGCGGCCCTTTAGCGGGAGGCCGGGGAGAGACCCAGTACTTC
>TRBJ1-1|NA|NA|TRBV25-1
CASKQAGLGTEAFF
TGTGCCAGCAAACAGGCGGGGCTCGGCACTGAAGCTTTCTTT